What follows describes a single T cell receptor beta chain. The antigen remains unidentified. This may stem from a read error, because a much larger clone lies one nucleotide away. MiXCR, applied by TCRdb to the 5' RACE reads, yields one record per CDR3 protein. Of tens of thousands of distinct CDR3 sequences listed, more than 20% were seen once; the top ten hold more than 3%. Study-wide results and limits: Greatest tumor Treg TCR overlap was with tumor naive CD4+ cells.

The CDR3 is 15 residues long. Germline CDR1 DFQATT, CDR2 SNEGSKA (reference sequence). Trimming left V 0 bases short and J 8 bases short, with 19 bases between. The sample consisted of tumor-infiltrating naive CD4+ T cells sorted from the breast tumor. Subset denoted: naive CD4+ T cells, CD4+CD45RA+CD25-. The TCR originated in a female donor with breast cancer. This chain uses TRBV20-1 with TRBJ1-1; D not resolved. The CDR3 DNA sequence: TGCAGTGCTAGAGATCGCCGGGTTTTACCTTCGGAAGCTTTCTTT. The encoded protein is CSARDRRVLPSEAFF.